This TCR beta chain was sequenced in a study of blood T cell repertoires in COVID-19. As processed by the authors: Amplification from reference gene primers served as the basis for estimated nucleated cell counts. Data came from immunoSEQ multiplex PCR; TCRdb stores just in-frame clones and leaves some out. D and trimming were read from the DNA, whereas the V and J calls and clone size are those reported in that table. The repertoire holds about 85,000 clones, with roughly 89% as singletons. The germline gives CDR1 SGDLS, CDR2 YYNGEE. The length of the CDR3 is 16 residues. The J segment lost 4 bases and the V segment lost 0 bases, leaving 9 bases of the junction unmatched.

The chain is built from TRBV9 and TRBJ1-2, with 7 bases matching TRBD1. Sequencing was performed on peripheral blood. The sequence was collected from a woman of 80 years or more with active or convalescent COVID-19. In nucleotides, the CDR3 is TGTGCCAGCAGCGTAGGCCCGGGACAGATACCCTATGGCTACACCTTC. This codes for CASSVGPGQIPYGYTF.